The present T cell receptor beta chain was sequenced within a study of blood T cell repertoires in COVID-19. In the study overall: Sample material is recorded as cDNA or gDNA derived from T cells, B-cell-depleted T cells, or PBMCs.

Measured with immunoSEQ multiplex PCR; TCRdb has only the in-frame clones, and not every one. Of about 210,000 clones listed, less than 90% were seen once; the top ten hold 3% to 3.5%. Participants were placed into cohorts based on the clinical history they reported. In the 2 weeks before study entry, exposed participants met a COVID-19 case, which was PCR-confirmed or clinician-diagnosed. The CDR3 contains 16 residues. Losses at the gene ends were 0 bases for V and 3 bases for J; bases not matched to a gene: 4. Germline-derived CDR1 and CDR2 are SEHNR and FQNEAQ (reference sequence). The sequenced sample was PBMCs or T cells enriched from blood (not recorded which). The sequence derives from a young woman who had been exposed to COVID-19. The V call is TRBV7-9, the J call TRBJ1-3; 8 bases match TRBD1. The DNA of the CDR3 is TGTGCCAGCAGCTTAGCGAGGACAGGGAATGGAAACACCATATATTTT. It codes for CASSLARTGNGNTIYF.